This T cell receptor (beta chain) was sequenced for a study of post-analysis software for immune sequencing data. Study at large: The study covered relapsing-remitting, secondary progressive and progressive-relapsing courses of multiple sclerosis.

On this clonotype: Its antigen is still unknown.

Regarding the study as a whole: With TRBV5-6, TRBV5-1 and TRBV20-1 included, about five TRBV segments were more frequent in patients than in controls. Normalized Chao1 diversity was significantly reduced in patients versus controls. Samples made in the same batch grouped tightly together by F measure.

Prepared TCR beta cDNA libraries contained unique molecular identifiers. T cells numbering about 0.85 to 10 million yielded cDNA molecules that totaled about 500,000. TCRdb called the PCR reads again in MiXCR, with one record for every CDR3 protein. The data show 750,000 to 950,000 distinct CDR3 sequences, roughly half seen once. The CDR3 has 17 amino acids. Germline V gene data show CDR1 as MGHRA and CDR2 as YSYEKL. V shed 1 base and J 4 bases; nucleotides not matched to a gene: 11. Material for sequencing was blood. This sequence originates from a girl under 18 with multiple sclerosis. V and J are TRBV4-1 and TRBJ2-3, with 7 bases that match TRBD1. This CDR3 is CASSQALDRWAPDTQYF. The CDR3 nucleotides are TGCGCCAGCAGCCAAGCCCTGGACAGGTGGGCCCCAGATACGCAGTATTTT.